The 24 T cell receptor beta chains listed next were all sequenced from one sample in a study of ipilimumab plus nivolumab after autologous stem cell transplantation. Libraries were prepared by immunoSEQ multiplex PCR; TCRdb keeps only in-frame clonotypes and omits some of them. The sample consists of fewer than 85,000 clones, approximately 83% of them appearing once. This specimen was PBMCs, taken in a trial of ipilimumab plus nivolumab as post-transplant consolidation. The receptors derive from a male donor with diffuse large B-cell lymphoma.

The CDR3 DNA follows: TGTGCCAGCAGCCAGGGACAGGGAACAGATACGCAGTATTTT. Amino acids: CASSQGQGTDTQYF. The rearrangement links TRBV13 to TRBJ2-3; 9 nucleotides align to TRBD1. From germline, CDR1 is PRHDT and CDR2 FYEKMQ (reference sequence). The CDR3 is made up of 14 amino acids. The V segment lost 5 bases and the J segment 3 bases; nucleotides outside the gene matches: 3.

This sequence joins TRBV5-1 and TRBJ2-1; no clear D gene. Trimming left V 0 bases short and J 4 bases short, with 11 bases between. The CDR3 consists of 15 residues. In germline, CDR1 is SGHRS, CDR2 YFSETQ. The CDR3 is CASSLEWARYNEQFF. CDR3 coding DNA: TGCGCCAGCAGCTTGGAGTGGGCCAGATACAATGAGCAGTTCTTC.

This chain joins TRBV18 and TRBJ1-2; no clear D. Deletions cut 4 bases from V and 6 bases from J, with 12 bases between. CDR1 and CDR2 from the germline V gene are KGHSH and LQKENI. CDR3 length: 13 amino acids. Here the CDR3 reads CASSLAGPDGYTF. CDR3 nucleotides: TGTGCCAGCTCACTTGCGGGTCCGGATGGCTACACCTTC.

V is TRBV7-9 and J is TRBJ2-1; no clear D gene. This CDR3 is built from 16 residues. The V gene lost 4 bases and the J gene lost 0 bases, with 13 bases spanning the gap. From germline, CDR1 is SEHNR and CDR2 FQNEAQ (reference sequence). Here the CDR3 DNA reads TGTGCCAGCAGCTCCTCGCCTACGAGCTCCTACAATGAGCAGTTCTTC. Protein sequence: CASSSSPTSSYNEQFF.

The genes are TRBV7-2 and TRBJ2-6; perhaps TRBD1 as D (6 bases). The CDR3 is 18 amino acids. Germline loops: CDR1 SGHTA, CDR2 FQGNSA. V gave up 6 bases and J gave up 0 bases, with 18 bases separating them. The CDR3 DNA follows: TGTGCCAGCAGAAGGACCGGGACAACCAACTCTGGGGCCAACGTCCTGACTTTC. Protein sequence: CASRRTGTTNSGANVLTF.

This chain connects TRBV19 to TRBJ1-3; D is possibly TRBD1 (5 bases). CDR1 LNHDA and CDR2 SQIVND come from the germline V gene (reference sequence). V was clipped by 8 bases and J by 3 bases, with 14 bases between them. The CDR3 is 14 amino acids. For the CDR3, the DNA is TGTGCCAGTGTCCCCGGGGGAGTTGGAAACACCATATATTTT. This translates into CASVPGGVGNTIYF.

The CDR3: CASSLFRQGNQPQHF. Here the CDR3 DNA reads TGTGCCAGCAGCCTATTTCGGCAGGGCAATCAGCCCCAGCATTTT. The V and J genes are TRBV14 and TRBJ1-5; D not resolved. The germline V gene encodes CDR1 SGHDN and CDR2 FVKESK. This CDR3 region has 15 residues. V shed 4 bases and J shed 2 bases, with 12 bases lying between them.

This clone was observed a single time. This chain uses TRBV6-5 with TRBJ2-3; D is unresolved. The germline V gene encodes CDR1 MNHEY and CDR2 SVGAGI. The germline V and J ends were trimmed by 6 bases and 4 bases, with 17 bases remaining between them. CDR3 length equals 15 residues. The CDR3 spells CASRTTQAAADTQYF. The CDR3, as DNA: TGTGCCAGCAGAACGACGCAGGCCGCCGCAGATACGCAGTATTTT.

The chain joins TRBV7-2 to TRBJ2-2, with 9 bases matching TRBD2. Germline V gene sequence: CDR1 SGHTA, CDR2 FQGNSA. J lost 7 bases, V lost 3 bases, and 9 bases had no gene match. This CDR3 comprises 16 residues. The CDR3 nucleotides read TGTGCCAGCAGCTTTACCAGCGGGGGGCGGGACGGGGAGCTGTTTTTT. Translating it yields CASSFTSGGRDGELFF.

The chain uses TRBV2 and TRBJ2-3, with 8 bases matching TRBD2. With V trimmed by 10 bases and J by 2 bases, 11 bases remained unmatched. This CDR3 region has 15 residues. Germline-derived CDR1 and CDR2 are SNHLY and FYNNEI. The CDR3 nucleotides read TGTGCCACCCCCCGGGGCGGGGGGCCCACAGATACGCAGTATTTT. Residues: CATPRGGGPTDTQYF.

The chain combines TRBV7-9 with TRBJ2-3, with D tentatively TRBD2 (6 bases). Trimming took off 9 bases at V and 6 bases at J, with 19 bases between the two ends. Germline V gene sequence: CDR1 SEHNR, CDR2 FQNEAQ (reference sequence). This CDR3 is built from 14 residues. This CDR3 is CASIPNPEGDTQYF. In DNA form, the CDR3 reads TGTGCCAGTATCCCCAATCCGGAGGGGGATACGCAGTATTTT. Using reference TRBV7-9 and TRBJ2-3 for the parts outside the CDR3, the full variable domain is DTGVSQNPRHKITKRGQNVTFRCDPISEHNRLYWYRQTLGQGPEFLTYFQNEAQLEKSRLLSDRFSAERPKGSFSTLEIQRTEQGDSAMYLCASIPNPEGDTQYFGPGTRLTVL.

The chain links TRBV6-6 to TRBJ1-6; 9 positions match TRBD1. V shed 2 bases, J shed 10 bases, and the junction held 6 bases outside the gene matches. CDR1 is MNHNY, CDR2 SVGAGI, per germline (reference sequence). This CDR3 region has 15 residues. The CDR3 region is CASSYGDREGSPLHF. CDR3 bases: TGTGCCAGCAGTTACGGGGACAGGGAAGGCTCACCCCTCCACTTT.

J is TRBJ2-7 and V is TRBV7-6; 10 bases line up with TRBD2. Germline V gene data show CDR1 as SGHVS and CDR2 as FNYEAQ. The CDR3 has 14 amino acids. The V gene end was trimmed by 5 bases and the J gene end by 7 bases; junction bases not matched to a gene: 8. CDR3: CASSLEAGGSEQYF. The CDR3 nucleotides are TGTGCCAGCAGCCTCGAAGCGGGGGGGAGTGAGCAGTACTTC. The full variable domain, its missing parts supplied by reference TRBV7-6 and TRBJ2-7, is GAGVSQSPRYKVTKRGQDVALRCDPISGHVSLYWYRQALGQGPEFLTYFNYEAQQDKSGLPNDRFSAERPEGSISTLTIQRTEQRDSAMYRCASSLEAGGSEQYFGPGTRLTVT.

V usage is TRBV7-9 and J usage is TRBJ1-3; possible D gene TRBD1, 5 bases. Trimming took off 5 bases at V and 0 bases at J, with 11 bases between the two ends. CDR1 SEHNR and CDR2 FQNEAQ come from the germline V gene (reference sequence). The CDR3 runs to 15 residues. DNA of the CDR3: TGTGCCAGCAGCGGGGGACCGCGCTCTGGAAACACCATATATTTT. Protein product: CASSGGPRSGNTIYF.

This chain links TRBV11-2 with TRBJ1-5; no definite D call. Per germline, CDR1 SGHAT and CDR2 FQNNGV. Trimming left V 3 bases short and J 5 bases short, with 8 bases between. This CDR3 region has 13 residues. The DNA for the CDR3 is TGTGCCAGCAGCTTCGTATCCGATCAGCCCCAGCATTTT. Translating gives CASSFVSDQPQHF.

The chain uses TRBV7-9 and TRBJ1-2; D ambiguous. The V end was cut by 0 bases, the J end by 6 bases, with 11 bases between. Per germline, CDR1 SEHNR and CDR2 FQNEAQ (reference sequence). The CDR3 spans 14 residues. CDR3 nucleotide sequence: TGTGCCAGCAGCTTAGCTGGCACCCGGAATGGCTACACCTTC. It yields the protein CASSLAGTRNGYTF. The complete variable domain, with remaining parts taken from reference TRBV7-9 and TRBJ1-2, reads DTGVSQNPRHKITKRGQNVTFRCDPISEHNRLYWYRQTLGQGPEFLTYFQNEAQLEKSRLLSDRFSAERPKGSFSTLEIQRTEQGDSAMYLCASSLAGTRNGYTFGSGTRLTVV.

The chain recombines TRBV5-1 with TRBJ2-1; 10 bases align to TRBD2. CDR3 size: 15 residues. CDR1 and CDR2 (germline): SGHRS, YFSETQ. V was clipped by 7 bases and J by 4 bases; unmatched bases: 8. The CDR3 nucleotides are TGCGCCAGCGCGAGGAGCGGGGGGGATTACAATGAGCAGTTCTTC. Its translation: CASARSGGDYNEQFF.

The chain joins TRBV4-3 to TRBJ1-3, with 9 bases lining up with TRBD1. The CDR3 is 18 residues long. With 0 bases clipped from V and 5 bases from J, the junction kept 11 bases outside the gene matches. The V gene's germline CDR1 is LGHNA and CDR2 YSLEER. The CDR3 is CASSQDWGTGGARNTIYF. For the CDR3, the DNA is TGCGCCAGCAGCCAAGATTGGGGTACAGGGGGCGCGAGAAACACCATATATTTT.

The chain combines TRBV2 with TRBJ1-2, with D possibly matching TRBD1 (5 bases). Deletions cut 0 bases from V and 7 bases from J, with 15 bases between. Germline CDR1 is SNHLY and CDR2 is FYNNEI. The CDR3 loop spans 15 amino acids. CDR3 coding DNA: TGTGCCAGCAGTGAAGCGCGGGGCATAACTTCTGGCTACACCTTC. Translating gives CASSEARGITSGYTF.

The rearrangement links TRBV12-5 to TRBJ1-1; 7 bases line up with TRBD1. CDR1 and CDR2 (germline): LGHNT, FRNRAP. Trimming took 3 bases from V and 4 from J; bases not matched to a gene: 11. The CDR3 covers 16 residues. CDR3 amino acids: CASGFDRAPLGTEAFF. The CDR3 coding sequence is TGTGCTAGTGGTTTTGACAGGGCCCCCCTTGGCACTGAAGCTTTCTTT. Variable domain in full (rest from reference TRBV12-5 and TRBJ1-1): DARVTQTPRHKVTEMGQEVTMRCQPILGHNTVFWYRQTMMQGLELLAYFRNRAPLDDSGMPKDRFSAEMPDATLATLKIQPSEPRDSAVYFCASGFDRAPLGTEAFFGQGTRLTVV.

This clone was detected many times. The chain combines TRBV18 with TRBJ1-5, with no clear D. The CDR3 is made up of 15 amino acids. Between the trimmed V and J ends, which lost 3 bases and 2 bases, there was a span of 11 bases. Germline loops: CDR1 KGHSH, CDR2 LQKENI. In DNA, the CDR3 is TGTGCCAGCTCACCCCGGCCCGGGGGCAATCAGCCCCAGCATTTT. Its protein product is CASSPRPGGNQPQHF.

The gene calls are TRBV4-1 and TRBJ2-7; D gene unclear. Per the germline V gene, CDR1 is MGHRA and CDR2 is YSYEKL. The CDR3 has 17 residues. Deletions cut 6 bases from V and 5 bases from J, with 26 bases between. Here the CDR3 DNA reads TGCGCCAGCAGTCAAACATCCCTTGGGTTAGCTGGGGACGAGCAGTACTTC. Translated: CASSQTSLGLAGDEQYF.

The chain couples TRBV9 to TRBJ2-1, with a possible D match to TRBD1 (5 bases). Trimming cost V 0 bases and J 8 bases, with 12 bases left between them. Germline lookup yields CDR1 SGDLS and CDR2 YYNGEE. The CDR3 extends over 14 amino acids. The CDR3 region has the DNA TGTGCCAGCAGCGTAGGCCCAGGGCAAGATGAGCAGTTCTTC. Protein sequence: CASSVGPGQDEQFF.

The CDR3 region has the DNA TGTGCCAGCTCGCTTAACTTGGACAGTAACTATGGCTACACCTTC. This gives the protein CASSLNLDSNYGYTF. V gene TRBV18 combines with J gene TRBJ1-2; D perhaps matches TRBD1 (6 bases). From germline, CDR1 is KGHSH and CDR2 LQKENI. This CDR3 is 15 amino acids long. V was clipped by 6 bases and J by 1 base, with 15 bases between them.